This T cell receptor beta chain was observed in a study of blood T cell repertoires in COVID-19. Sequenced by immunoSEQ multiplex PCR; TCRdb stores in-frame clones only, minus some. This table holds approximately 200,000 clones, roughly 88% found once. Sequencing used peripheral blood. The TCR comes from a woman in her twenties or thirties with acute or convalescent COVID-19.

As DNA, the CDR3 is TGTGCCAGCAGCTTTGGAGGAGGCCAGCCCCAGCATTTT. This gives the protein CASSFGGGQPQHF. The chain carries TRBV5-6 and TRBJ1-5; D unclear. V shed 2 bases and J shed 7 bases, with 10 bases lying between them. This CDR3 comprises 13 residues. Per germline, CDR1 SGHDT and CDR2 YYEEEE.